This entry concerns a single TCR beta chain. One end of the junction is discordant with germline, which a read error may explain. The germline CDR1 and CDR2 sequences are SNHLY and FYNNEI. CDR3 length equals 16 residues. Genomic DNA constituted the template upon which TCR beta VDJ and CDR3 profiling was performed. Via MiXCR, TCRdb re-called the reads, giving one row per CDR3 protein. The table includes fewer than 250,000 distinct CDR3 sequences, around 59% detected once. This sample is drawn from a study of CD8+CD57+ T cells in acquired aplastic anemia. Overall study: CD4+ and CD8+ cells, once sorted, gave DNA averaging about 3 ug.

Sequencing was done on a sample of sorted CD4+, CD8+, or CD8+CD57+ T cells (not recorded which) from PBMCs. The TCR originated in a human donor in good health, serving as a control. The genes are TRBV2 and TRBJ1-5, with 7 bases that match TRBD1. The CDR3 is CATSERGTESNQPQHF. The CDR3 DNA is TGTGCCACCAGTGAGCGGGGGACAGAAAGCAATCAGCCCCAGCATTTT.